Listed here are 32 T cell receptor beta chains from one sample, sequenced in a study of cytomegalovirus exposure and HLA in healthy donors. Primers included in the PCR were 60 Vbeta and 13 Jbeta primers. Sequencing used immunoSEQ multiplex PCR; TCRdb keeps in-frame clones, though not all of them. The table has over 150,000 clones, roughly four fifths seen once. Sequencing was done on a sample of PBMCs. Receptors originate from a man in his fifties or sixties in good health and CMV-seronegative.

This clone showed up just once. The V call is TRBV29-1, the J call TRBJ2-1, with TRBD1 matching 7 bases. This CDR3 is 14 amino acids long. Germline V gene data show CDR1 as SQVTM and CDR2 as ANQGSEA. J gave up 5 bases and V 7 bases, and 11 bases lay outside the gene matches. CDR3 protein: CSASRWTGNNEQFF. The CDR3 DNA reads TGCAGCGCCAGCCGCTGGACAGGTAACAATGAGCAGTTCTTC.

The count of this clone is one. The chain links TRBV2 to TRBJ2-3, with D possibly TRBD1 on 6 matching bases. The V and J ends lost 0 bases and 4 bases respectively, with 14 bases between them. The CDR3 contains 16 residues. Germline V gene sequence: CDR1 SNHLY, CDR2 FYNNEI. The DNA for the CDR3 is TGTGCCAGCAGTGAAGCGGGGGCGGTTACGGCAGATACGCAGTATTTT. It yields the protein CASSEAGAVTADTQYF.

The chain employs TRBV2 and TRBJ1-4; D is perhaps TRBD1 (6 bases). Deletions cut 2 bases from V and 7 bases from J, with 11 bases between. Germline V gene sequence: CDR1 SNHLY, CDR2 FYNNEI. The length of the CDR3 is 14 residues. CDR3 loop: CASSENREGEKLFF. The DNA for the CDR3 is TGTGCCAGCAGTGAAAACAGGGAAGGTGAAAAACTGTTTTTT.

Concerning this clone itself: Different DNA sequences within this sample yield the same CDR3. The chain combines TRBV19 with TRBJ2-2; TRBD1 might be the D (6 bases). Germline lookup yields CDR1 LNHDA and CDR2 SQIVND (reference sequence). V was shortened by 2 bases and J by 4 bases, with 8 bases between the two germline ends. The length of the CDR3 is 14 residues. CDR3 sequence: CASSIRGGTGELFF. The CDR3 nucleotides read TGTGCCAGTAGTATAAGAGGGGGCACCGGGGAGCTGTTTTTT.

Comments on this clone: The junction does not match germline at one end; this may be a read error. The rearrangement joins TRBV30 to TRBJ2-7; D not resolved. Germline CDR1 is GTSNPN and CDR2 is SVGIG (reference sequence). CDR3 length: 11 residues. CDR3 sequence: CAWSALQRVFF. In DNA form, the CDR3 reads TGTGCCTGGAGTGCCCTTCAACGGGTTTTCTTC.

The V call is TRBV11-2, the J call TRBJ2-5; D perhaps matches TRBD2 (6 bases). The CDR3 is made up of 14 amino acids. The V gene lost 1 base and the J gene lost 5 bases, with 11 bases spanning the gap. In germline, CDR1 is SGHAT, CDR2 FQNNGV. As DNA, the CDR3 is TGTGCCAGCAGCTTAGGGGGCGGGAAGGAGACCCAGTACTTC. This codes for CASSLGGGKETQYF.

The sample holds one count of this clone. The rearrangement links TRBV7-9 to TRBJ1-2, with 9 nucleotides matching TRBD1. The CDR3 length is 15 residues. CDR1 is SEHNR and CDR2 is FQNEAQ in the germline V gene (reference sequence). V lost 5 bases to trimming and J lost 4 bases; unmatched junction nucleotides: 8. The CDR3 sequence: CASSPGQGTGYGYTF. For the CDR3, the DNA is TGTGCCAGCAGCCCCGGACAGGGGACAGGCTATGGCTACACCTTC. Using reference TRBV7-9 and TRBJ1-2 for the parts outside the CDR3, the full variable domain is DTGVSQNPRHKITKRGQNVTFRCDPISEHNRLYWYRQTLGQGPEFLTYFQNEAQLEKSRLLSDRFSAERPKGSFSTLEIQRTEQGDSAMYLCASSPGQGTGYGYTFGSGTRLTVV.

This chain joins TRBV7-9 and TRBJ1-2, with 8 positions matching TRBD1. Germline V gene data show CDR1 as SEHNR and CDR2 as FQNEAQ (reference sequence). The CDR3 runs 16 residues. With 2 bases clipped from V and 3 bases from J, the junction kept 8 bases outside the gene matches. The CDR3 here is CASSLRRGLADYGYTF. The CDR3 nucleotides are TGTGCCAGCAGCTTACGCAGGGGGCTTGCCGACTATGGCTACACCTTC. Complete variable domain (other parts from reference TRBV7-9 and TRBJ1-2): DTGVSQNPRHKITKRGQNVTFRCDPISEHNRLYWYRQTLGQGPEFLTYFQNEAQLEKSRLLSDRFSAERPKGSFSTLEIQRTEQGDSAMYLCASSLRRGLADYGYTFGSGTRLTVV.

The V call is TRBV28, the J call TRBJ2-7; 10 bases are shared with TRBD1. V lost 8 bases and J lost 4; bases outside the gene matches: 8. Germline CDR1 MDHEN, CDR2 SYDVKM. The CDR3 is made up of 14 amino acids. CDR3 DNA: TGTGCCAGCTGGGGACGGGACAGGGGATACGAGCAGTACTTC. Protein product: CASWGRDRGYEQYF.

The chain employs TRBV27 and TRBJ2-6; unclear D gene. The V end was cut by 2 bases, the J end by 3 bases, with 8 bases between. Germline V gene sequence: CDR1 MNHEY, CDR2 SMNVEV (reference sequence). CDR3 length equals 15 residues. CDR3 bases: TGTGCCAGCAGTTTAGGGCATTTTGGGGCCAACGTCCTGACTTTC. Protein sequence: CASSLGHFGANVLTF.

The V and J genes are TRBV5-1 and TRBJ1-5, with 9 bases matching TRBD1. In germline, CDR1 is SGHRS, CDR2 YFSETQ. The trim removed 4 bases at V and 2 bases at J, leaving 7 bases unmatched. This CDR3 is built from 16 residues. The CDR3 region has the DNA TGCGCCAGCAGCACAGACAGGGGGAGAGGCAATCAGCCCCAGCATTTT. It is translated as CASSTDRGRGNQPQHF. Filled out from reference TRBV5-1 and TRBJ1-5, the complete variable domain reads KAGVTQTPRYLIKTRGQQVTLSCSPISGHRSVSWYQQTPGQGLQFLFEYFSETQRNKGNFPGRFSGRQFSNSRSEMNVSTLELGDSALYLCASSTDRGRGNQPQHFGDGTRLSIL.

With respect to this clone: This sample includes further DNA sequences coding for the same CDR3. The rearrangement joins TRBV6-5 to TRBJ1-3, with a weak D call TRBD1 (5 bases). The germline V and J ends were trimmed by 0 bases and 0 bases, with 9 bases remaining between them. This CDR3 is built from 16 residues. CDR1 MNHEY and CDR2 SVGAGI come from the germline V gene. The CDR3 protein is CASSYSSRASGNTIYF. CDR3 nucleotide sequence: TGTGCCAGCAGTTACTCGAGCAGGGCCTCTGGAAACACCATATATTTT.

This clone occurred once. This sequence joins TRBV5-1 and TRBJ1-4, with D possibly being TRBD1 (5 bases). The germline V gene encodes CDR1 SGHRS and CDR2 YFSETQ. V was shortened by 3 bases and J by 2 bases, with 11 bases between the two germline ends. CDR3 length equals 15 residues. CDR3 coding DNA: TGCGCCAGCAGCTCATCAGGGAACACTAATGAAAAACTGTTTTTT. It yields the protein CASSSSGNTNEKLFF.

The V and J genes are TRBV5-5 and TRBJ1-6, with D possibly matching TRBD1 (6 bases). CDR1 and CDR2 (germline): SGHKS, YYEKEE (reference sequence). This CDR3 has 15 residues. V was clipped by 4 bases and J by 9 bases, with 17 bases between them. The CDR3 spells CASSVRPGGGSPLHF. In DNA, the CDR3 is TGTGCCAGCAGCGTGAGGCCGGGGGGCGGTTCACCCCTCCACTTT. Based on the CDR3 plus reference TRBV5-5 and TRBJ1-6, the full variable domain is DAGVTQSPTHLIKTRGQQVTLRCSPISGHKSVSWYQQVLGQGPQFIFQYYEKEERGRGNFPDRFSARQFPNYSSELNVNALLLGDSALYLCASSVRPGGGSPLHFGNGTRLTVT.

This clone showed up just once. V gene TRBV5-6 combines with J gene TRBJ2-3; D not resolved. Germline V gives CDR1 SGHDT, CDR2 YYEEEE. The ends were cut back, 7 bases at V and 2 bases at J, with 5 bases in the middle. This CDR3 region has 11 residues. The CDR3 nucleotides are TGTGCCAGCGGAGTCACAGATACGCAGTATTTT. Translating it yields CASGVTDTQYF.

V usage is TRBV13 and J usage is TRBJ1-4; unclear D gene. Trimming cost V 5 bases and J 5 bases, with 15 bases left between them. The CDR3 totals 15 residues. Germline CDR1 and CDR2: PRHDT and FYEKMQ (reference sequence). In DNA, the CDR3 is TGTGCCAGCAGCAGGTACCCGGGTCAGAATGAAAAACTGTTTTTT. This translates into CASSRYPGQNEKLFF.

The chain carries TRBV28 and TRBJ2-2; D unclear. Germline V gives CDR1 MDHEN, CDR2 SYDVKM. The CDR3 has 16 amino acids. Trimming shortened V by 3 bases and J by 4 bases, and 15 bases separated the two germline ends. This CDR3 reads CASSFFPTGGTGELFF. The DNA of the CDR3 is TGTGCCAGCAGTTTCTTCCCCACTGGCGGCACCGGGGAGCTGTTTTTT. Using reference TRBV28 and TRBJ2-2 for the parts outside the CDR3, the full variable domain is DVKVTQSSRYLVKRTGEKVFLECVQDMDHENMFWYRQDPGLGLRLIYFSYDVKMKEKGDIPEGYSVSREKKERFSLILESASTNQTSMYLCASSFFPTGGTGELFFGEGSRLTVL.

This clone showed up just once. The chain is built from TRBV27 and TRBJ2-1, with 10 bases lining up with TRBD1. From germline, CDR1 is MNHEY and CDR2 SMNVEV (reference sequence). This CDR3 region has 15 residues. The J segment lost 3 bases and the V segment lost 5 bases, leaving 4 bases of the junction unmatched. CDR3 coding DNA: TGTGCCAGCAGTCCCCGGGACAGGGGCTACAATGAGCAGTTCTTC. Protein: CASSPRDRGYNEQFF.

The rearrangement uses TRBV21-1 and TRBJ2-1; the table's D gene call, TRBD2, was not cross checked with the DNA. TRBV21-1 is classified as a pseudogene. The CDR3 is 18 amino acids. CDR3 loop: CASSNPGTSGRGAHEQFF. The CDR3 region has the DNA TGTGCCAGCAGCAACCCCGGGACTAGCGGGAGGGGGGCCCATGAGCAGTTCTTC.

Here the CDR3 reads CASSQGDRGESKLFF. DNA for the CDR3: TGCGCCAGCAGCCAAGGGGACAGGGGGGAATCAAAACTGTTTTTT. This chain connects TRBV4-3 to TRBJ1-4, with TRBD1 matching over 11 bases. Germline V gives CDR1 LGHNA, CDR2 YSLEER. Trimming took 1 base from V and 10 from J; bases not matched to a gene: 5. The CDR3 length is 15 residues.

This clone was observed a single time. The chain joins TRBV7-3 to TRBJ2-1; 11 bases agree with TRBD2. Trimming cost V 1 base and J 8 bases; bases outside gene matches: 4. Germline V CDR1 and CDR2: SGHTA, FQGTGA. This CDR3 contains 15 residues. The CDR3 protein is CASSLRLAGGDEQFF. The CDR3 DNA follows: TGTGCCAGCAGCTTAAGGCTAGCGGGGGGTGATGAGCAGTTCTTC.

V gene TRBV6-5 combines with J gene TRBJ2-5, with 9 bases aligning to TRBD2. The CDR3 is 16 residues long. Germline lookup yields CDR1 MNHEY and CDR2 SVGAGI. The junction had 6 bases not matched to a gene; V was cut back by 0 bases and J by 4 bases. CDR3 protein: CASSYSGAGGRETQYF. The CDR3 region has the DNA TGTGCCAGCAGTTACTCGGGGGCGGGGGGGCGAGAGACCCAGTACTTC.

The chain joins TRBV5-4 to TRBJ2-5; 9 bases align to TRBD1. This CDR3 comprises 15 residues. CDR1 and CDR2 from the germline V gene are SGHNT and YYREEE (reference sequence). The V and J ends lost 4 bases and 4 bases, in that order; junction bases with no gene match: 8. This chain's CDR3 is CASSRPGQGGETQYF. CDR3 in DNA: TGTGCCAGCAGCCGACCGGGACAGGGAGGAGAGACCCAGTACTTC.

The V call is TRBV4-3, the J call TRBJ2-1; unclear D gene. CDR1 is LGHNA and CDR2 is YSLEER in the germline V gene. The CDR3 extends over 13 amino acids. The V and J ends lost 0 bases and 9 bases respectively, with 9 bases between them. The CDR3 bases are TGCGCCAGCAGCCAAGAGGAGAAGTTTGAGCAGTTCTTC. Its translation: CASSQEEKFEQFF.

CDR3 coding DNA: TGTGCCAGCAGCCCCCTGAGTCAGGGGCCCACTGAAGCTTTCTTT. Protein product: CASSPLSQGPTEAFF. This chain uses TRBV9 with TRBJ1-1, with D tentatively TRBD1 (6 bases). The germline V and J ends were trimmed by 4 bases and 4 bases, with 17 bases remaining between them. The CDR3 contains 15 residues. Germline CDR1 SGDLS, CDR2 YYNGEE.

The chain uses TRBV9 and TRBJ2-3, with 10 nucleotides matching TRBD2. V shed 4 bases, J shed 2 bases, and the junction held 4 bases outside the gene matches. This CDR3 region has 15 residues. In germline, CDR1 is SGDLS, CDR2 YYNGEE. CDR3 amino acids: CASSPLAGVTDTQYF. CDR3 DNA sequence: TGTGCCAGCAGCCCTCTAGCGGGAGTCACAGATACGCAGTATTTT.

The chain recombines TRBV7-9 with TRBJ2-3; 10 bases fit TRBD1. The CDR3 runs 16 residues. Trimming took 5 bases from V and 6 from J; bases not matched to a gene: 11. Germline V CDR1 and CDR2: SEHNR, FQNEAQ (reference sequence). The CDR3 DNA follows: TGTGCCAGCAGCATCTCTGGACAGGGGGTATACGATACGCAGTATTTT. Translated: CASSISGQGVYDTQYF.

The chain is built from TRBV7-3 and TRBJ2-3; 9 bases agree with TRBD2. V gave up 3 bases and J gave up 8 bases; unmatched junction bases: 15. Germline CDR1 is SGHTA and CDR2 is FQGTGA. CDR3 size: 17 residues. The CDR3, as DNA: TGTGCCAGCAGCTTTGCTAGCGGGGCCCAAGGGACGGTTACGCAGTATTTT. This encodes CASSFASGAQGTVTQYF.

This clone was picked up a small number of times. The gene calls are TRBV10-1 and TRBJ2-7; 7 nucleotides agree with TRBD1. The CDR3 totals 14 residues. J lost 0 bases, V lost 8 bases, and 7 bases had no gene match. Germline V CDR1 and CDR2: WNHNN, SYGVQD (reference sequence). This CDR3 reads CASQDRSPSYEQYF. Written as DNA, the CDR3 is TGCGCCAGCCAGGACAGGAGCCCCTCCTACGAGCAGTACTTC.

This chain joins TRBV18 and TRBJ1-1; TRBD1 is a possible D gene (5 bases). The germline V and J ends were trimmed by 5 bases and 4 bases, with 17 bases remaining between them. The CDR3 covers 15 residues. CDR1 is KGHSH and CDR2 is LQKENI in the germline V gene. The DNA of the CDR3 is TGTGCCAGCTCAGAGCGGGCCTTAGGGGTCACTGAAGCTTTCTTT. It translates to CASSERALGVTEAFF.

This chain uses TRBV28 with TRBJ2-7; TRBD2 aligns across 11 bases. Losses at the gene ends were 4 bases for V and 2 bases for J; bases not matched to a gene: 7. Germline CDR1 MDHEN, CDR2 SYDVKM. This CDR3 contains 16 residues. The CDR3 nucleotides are TGTGCCAGCAGTTCCATTAGACTAGCGGGAACCTACGAGCAGTACTTC. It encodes CASSSIRLAGTYEQYF.

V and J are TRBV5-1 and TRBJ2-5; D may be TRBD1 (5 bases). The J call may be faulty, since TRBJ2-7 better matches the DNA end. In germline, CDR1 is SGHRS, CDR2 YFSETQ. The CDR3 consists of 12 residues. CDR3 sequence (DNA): TGCGCCAGCAGCCCCGACAGCTACGAGCAGTACTTC. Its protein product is CASSPDSYEQYF.